This record concerns one T cell receptor beta chain sequence. The table lists this clone with a few counts. It lacks a known antigen. No much larger clonotype is one base removed from it; base qualities were not supplied. These data originate in a study of blood T cell repertoires in COVID-19 (TCRdb year 2020). General notes on the study: Samples from collaborators originated in the United States, Italy and Spain and spanned both the acute and convalescent phases of COVID-19. Where available, HLA class I and class II types were obtained from metadata supplied by the sample provider rather than from assay-based typing. The dataset comprised deeply sampled blood TCRbeta repertoires from subjects exposed to, actively infected with, or recovered from COVID-19. The material from the prospective study consisted of cDNA or gDNA derived from T cells, B-cell-depleted T cells, or PBMCs. Nearly every sample came with metadata listing a de-identified subject ID, COVID-19 status, age in years and sex. The repertoires were released in a freely available public database meant as a resource for research on the immune response to SARS-CoV-2. Samples were obtained from the ongoing ImmuneRACE study (first 160 participants) and from 1,200 or so subjects provided by 6 global collaborators.

Collaborating institutions collected whole blood in K2EDTA tubes following their own protocols. Collaborator samples were shipped for TCRbeta analysis as frozen whole blood, isolated PBMCs, or DNA extracted from either sample type. What the authors observed across the whole study: The quantity of clinical and demographic metadata differed by source and by participant and was supplied without curation.

TCRbeta CDR3 regions were amplified from genomic DNA by means of the immunoSEQ Assay, a bias-controlled multiplex PCR. For the original study's pipeline: The number of nucleated cells in each sample was estimated from the amplification of reference gene primers within the assay. To quantify the absolute abundance of each unique TCRbeta CDR3 rearrangement, sequence reads were collapsed and filtered. For each sample, productive Simpson clonality was calculated as the square root of Simpson's diversity index across productive rearrangements. TCRdb mirrors the immuneACCESS table, restricted to in-frame sequences. Some clones are absent from its copies; in checked studies, under half trace to an unresolved V gene, and the reason for the others is unknown. V and J calls plus clone size are reproduced from that table; the DNA served to infer D and trimming. Here the sample has fewer than 150,000 clones; around 90% occur a single time. Approximately 4.2% of the sample goes to the ten largest clones.

CDR1 is given as SGDLS and CDR2 as YYNGEE, both from the germline V gene. The CDR3 covers 16 residues, taking in both the cysteine and the phenylalanine. Of all the DNA, just the CDR3 is kept, 48 bases in frame from base 1. The trim is 4 bases for V and 0 bases for J, with a gap of 14 bases between the germline ends. The rearrangement combines TRBV9 with TRBJ1-3; the best D guess is TRBD1, with 6 bases matching. Sequenced input: peripheral blood. This clonotype was obtained from a woman between 50 and 59 years old with acute or convalescent COVID-19. The CDR3 region: CASSTSGHHSGNTIYF. The nucleotide sequence reads TGTGCCAGCAGCACCTCGGGACACCACTCTGGAAACACCATATATTTT.